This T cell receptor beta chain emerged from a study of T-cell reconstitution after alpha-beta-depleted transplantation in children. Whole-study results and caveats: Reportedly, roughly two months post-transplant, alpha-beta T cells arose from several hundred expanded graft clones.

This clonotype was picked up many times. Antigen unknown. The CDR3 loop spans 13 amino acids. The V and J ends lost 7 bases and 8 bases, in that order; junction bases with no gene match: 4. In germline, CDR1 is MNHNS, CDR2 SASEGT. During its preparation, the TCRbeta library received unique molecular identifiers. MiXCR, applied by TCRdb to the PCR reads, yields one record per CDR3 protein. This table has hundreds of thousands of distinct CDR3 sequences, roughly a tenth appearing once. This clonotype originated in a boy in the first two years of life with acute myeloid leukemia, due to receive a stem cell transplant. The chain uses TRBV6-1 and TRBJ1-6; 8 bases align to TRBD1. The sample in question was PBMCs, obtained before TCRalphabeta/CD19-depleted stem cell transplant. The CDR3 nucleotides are TGTGCCAGCAAAGGGACAGGAGATTCACCCCTCCACTTT. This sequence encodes CASKGTGDSPLHF.